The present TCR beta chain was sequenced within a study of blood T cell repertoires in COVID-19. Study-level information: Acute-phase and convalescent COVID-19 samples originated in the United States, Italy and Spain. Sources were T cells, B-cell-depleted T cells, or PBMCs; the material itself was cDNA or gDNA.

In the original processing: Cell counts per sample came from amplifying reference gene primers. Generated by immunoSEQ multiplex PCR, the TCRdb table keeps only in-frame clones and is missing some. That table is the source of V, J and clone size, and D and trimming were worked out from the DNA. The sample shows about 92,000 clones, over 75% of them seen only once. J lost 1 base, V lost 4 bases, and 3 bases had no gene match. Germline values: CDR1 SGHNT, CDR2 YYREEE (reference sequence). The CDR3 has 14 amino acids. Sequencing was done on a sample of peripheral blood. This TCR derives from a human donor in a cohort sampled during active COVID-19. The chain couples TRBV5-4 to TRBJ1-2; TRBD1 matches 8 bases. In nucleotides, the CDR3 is TGTGCCAGCAGCCAGGGGACAGGTAACTATGGCTACACCTTC. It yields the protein CASSQGTGNYGYTF.